The 5 T cell receptor beta chains given below trace back to one sample, sequenced in a study of T cells expressing NK-cell markers. TCRdb reprocessed the 5' RACE reads and reports one entry per CDR3 protein, with no DNA. Here the sample table reports around 550,000 distinct CDR3 sequences. Sequencing was done on a sample of blood T cells: a sorted CD56 or NKG2C T cell subset, CD4+ or CD8+ T cells, or bulk PBMC T cells (not recorded which). Receptors were obtained from a man between 18 and 29 years old in good health.

The V gene is TRBV5-1, the J gene TRBJ2-1; TCRdb returns TRBD1, unconfirmable since there is no DNA. Germline assignment: CDR1 SGHRS and CDR2 YFSETQ. This CDR3 comprises 15 residues. The CDR3 here is CASSKDRGAYNEQFF.

This sequence joins TRBV5-5 and TRBJ2-7. CDR3 size: 16 residues. Germline V gene data show CDR1 as SGHKS and CDR2 as YYEKEE (reference sequence). The CDR3 here is CASSLTDPVSYYEQYF.

The chain couples TRBV20-1 to TRBJ2-5; TCRdb outputs TRBD2, but without DNA this stays unchecked. Looked up from germline, CDR1 is DFQATT and CDR2 is SNEGSKA (reference sequence). The length of the CDR3 is 15 residues. CDR3 in amino acids: CSARGLAGPRRTQYF.

The chain links TRBV5-6 to TRBJ2-4; TCRdb names TRBD1, which stays unverified in the absence of DNA. The germline CDR1 and CDR2 sequences are SGHDT and YYEEEE. There are 19 residues in the CDR3. The chain's CDR3 is CASSGGRDRGILAKNIQYF. Full variable domain (missing parts from reference TRBV5-6 and TRBJ2-4): DAGVTQSPTHLIKTRGQQVTLRCSPKSGHDTVSWYQQALGQGPQFIFQYYEEEERQRGNFPDRFSGHQFPNYSSELNVNALLLGDSALYLCASSGGRDRGILAKNIQYFGAGTRLSVL.

Here the CDR3 reads CASSRTVLYGYTF. The J gene is TRBJ1-2, the V gene TRBV6-1. The CDR3 covers 13 residues. CDR1 is MNHNS and CDR2 is SASEGT in the germline V gene.